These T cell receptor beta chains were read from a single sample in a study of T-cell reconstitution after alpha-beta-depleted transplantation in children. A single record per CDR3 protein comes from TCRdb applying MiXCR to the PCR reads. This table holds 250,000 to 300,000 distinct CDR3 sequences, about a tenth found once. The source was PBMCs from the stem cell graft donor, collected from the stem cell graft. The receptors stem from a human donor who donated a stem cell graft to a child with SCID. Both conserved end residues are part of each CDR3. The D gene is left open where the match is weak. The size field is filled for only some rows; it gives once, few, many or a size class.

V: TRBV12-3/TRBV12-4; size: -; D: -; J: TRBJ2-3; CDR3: CASSPQGRGTDTQYF; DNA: TGTGCCAGCAGTCCCCAGGGGAGAGGCACAGATACGCAGTATTTT
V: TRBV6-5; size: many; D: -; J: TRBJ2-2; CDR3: CATGTSNTGELFF; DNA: TGTGCCACCGGGACATCGAACACCGGGGAGCTGTTTTTT
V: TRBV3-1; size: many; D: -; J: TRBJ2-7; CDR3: CASSQGSYEQYF; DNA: TGTGCCAGCAGCCAGGGATCCTACGAGCAGTACTTC
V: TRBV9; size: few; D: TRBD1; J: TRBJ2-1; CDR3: CASSARDRGDEQFF; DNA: TGTGCCAGCAGCGCCCGGGACAGGGGCGATGAGCAGTTCTTC
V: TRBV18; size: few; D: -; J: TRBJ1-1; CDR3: CASSPGVRNTEAFF; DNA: TGTGCCAGCTCACCAGGGGTAAGGAACACTGAAGCTTTCTTT
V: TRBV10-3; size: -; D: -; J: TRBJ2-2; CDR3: CATRTANTGELFF; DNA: TGTGCCACCCGGACCGCGAACACCGGGGAGCTGTTTTTT
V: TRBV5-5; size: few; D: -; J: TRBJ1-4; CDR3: CASSFGWGAGEKLFF; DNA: TGTGCCAGCAGCTTCGGTTGGGGGGCTGGGGAAAAACTGTTTTTT
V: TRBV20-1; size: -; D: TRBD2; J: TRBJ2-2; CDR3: CSATSGVGGELFF; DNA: TGCAGTGCTACCAGCGGGGTAGGGGGGGAGCTGTTTTTT
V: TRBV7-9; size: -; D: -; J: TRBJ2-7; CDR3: CASSSSGALYEQYF; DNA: TGTGCCAGCAGCTCCTCGGGAGCCCTCTACGAGCAGTACTTC
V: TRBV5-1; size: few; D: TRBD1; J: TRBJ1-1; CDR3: CASSLARTGGPNTEAFF; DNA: TGCGCCAGCAGCTTGGCGAGGACAGGGGGCCCGAACACTGAAGCTTTCTTT
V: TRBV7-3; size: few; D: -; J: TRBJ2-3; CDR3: CASSNMTGTSTDTQYF; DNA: TGTGCCAGCAGCAACATGACAGGGACTAGCACAGATACGCAGTATTTT
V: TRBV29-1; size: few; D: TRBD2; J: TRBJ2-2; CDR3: CSVGLGNTGELFF; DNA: TGCAGCGTGGGACTAGGGAACACCGGGGAGCTGTTTTTT
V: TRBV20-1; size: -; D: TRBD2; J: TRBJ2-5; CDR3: CSASLAGLLQETQYF; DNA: TGCAGTGCTAGCCTAGCGGGGTTACTACAAGAGACCCAGTACTTC
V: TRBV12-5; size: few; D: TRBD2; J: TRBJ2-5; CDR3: CASEAGGDQETQYF; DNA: TGTGCTAGTGAGGCGGGGGGAGACCAAGAGACCCAGTACTTC
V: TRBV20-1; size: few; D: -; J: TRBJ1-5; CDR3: CSARARTVDSGNQPQHF; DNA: TGCAGTGCTAGAGCTAGGACAGTGGACTCGGGCAATCAGCCCCAGCATTTT
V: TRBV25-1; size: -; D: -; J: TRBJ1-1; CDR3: CASSELAEAFF; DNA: TGTGCCAGCAGTGAATTGGCTGAAGCTTTCTTT
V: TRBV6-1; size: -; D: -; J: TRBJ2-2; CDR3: CASPQNTGELFF; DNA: TGTGCCTCCCCCCAGAACACCGGGGAGCTGTTTTTT
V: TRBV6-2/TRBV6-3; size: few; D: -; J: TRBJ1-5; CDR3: CASTDRANQPQHF; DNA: TGTGCCAGCACCGATCGGGCGAATCAGCCCCAGCATTTT
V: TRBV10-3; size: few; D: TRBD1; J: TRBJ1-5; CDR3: CAISEQDRAQHF; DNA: TGTGCCATCAGTGAACAGGACAGGGCCCAGCATTTT
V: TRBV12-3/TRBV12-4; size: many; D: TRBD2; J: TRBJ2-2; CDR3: CASSKTSGGNTGELFF; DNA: TGTGCCAGCAGTAAGACTAGCGGGGGGAACACCGGGGAGCTGTTTTTT
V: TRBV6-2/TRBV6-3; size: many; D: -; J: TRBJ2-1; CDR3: CASSYSGNEQFF; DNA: TGTGCCAGCAGTTACTCTGGTAATGAGCAGTTCTTC
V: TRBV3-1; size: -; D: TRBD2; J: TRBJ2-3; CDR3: CASSPWTSGTLTDTQYF; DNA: TGTGCCAGCAGCCCCTGGACTAGCGGGACCCTCACAGATACGCAGTATTTT
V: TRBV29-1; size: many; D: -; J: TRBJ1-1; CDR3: CSVRGDTEAFF; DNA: TGCAGCGTCCGGGGGGACACTGAAGCTTTCTTT
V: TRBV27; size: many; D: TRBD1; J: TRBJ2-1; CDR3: CASSIGTGWNEQFF; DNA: TGTGCCAGCAGTATAGGGACAGGGTGGAATGAGCAGTTCTTC
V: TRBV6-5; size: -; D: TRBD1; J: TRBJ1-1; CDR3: CASSHGTGEAFF; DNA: TGTGCCAGCAGCCACGGGACAGGTGAAGCTTTCTTT
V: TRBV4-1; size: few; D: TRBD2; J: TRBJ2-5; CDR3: CASSQALADSGGRWETQYF; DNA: TGCGCCAGCAGCCAAGCCCTTGCGGATAGCGGGGGCCGATGGGAGACCCAGTACTTC
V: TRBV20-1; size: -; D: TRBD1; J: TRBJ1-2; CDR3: CSANRGQGADYGYTF; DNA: TGCAGTGCTAACAGAGGACAGGGGGCTGACTATGGCTACACCTTC
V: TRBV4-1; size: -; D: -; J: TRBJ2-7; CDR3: CASSAAAGNSYEQYF; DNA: TGCGCCAGCAGCGCCGCGGCGGGGAACTCCTACGAGCAGTACTTC
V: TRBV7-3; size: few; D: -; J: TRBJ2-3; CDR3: CASSPGEEPF; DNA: TGTGCCAGCAGCCCGGGGGAAGAGCCTTTT
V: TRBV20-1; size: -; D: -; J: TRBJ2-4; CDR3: CSAQQGIQYF; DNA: TGCAGTGCCCAGCAAGGAATTCAGTACTTC
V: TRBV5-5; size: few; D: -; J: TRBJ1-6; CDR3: CASSLEALGNSPLHF; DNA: TGTGCCAGCAGCTTGGAGGCACTCGGTAATTCACCCCTCCACTTT
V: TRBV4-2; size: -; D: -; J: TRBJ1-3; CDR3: CASSQGDGVGNTIYF; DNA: TGTGCCAGCAGCCAAGGTGACGGGGTTGGAAACACCATATATTTT
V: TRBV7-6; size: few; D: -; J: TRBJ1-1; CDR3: CASSLEPHTEAFF; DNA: TGTGCCAGCAGCTTAGAGCCTCACACTGAAGCTTTCTTT
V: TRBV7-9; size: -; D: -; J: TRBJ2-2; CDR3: CATYRVTGELFF; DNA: TGTGCCACCTACAGGGTCACCGGGGAGCTGTTTTTT
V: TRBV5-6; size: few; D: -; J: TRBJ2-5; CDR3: CASSFDSRGLETQYF; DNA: TGTGCCAGCAGCTTTGACTCGAGGGGGTTGGAGACCCAGTACTTC
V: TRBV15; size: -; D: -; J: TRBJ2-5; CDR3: CATSSAFETQYF; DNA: TGTGCCACCAGCAGCGCTTTCGAGACCCAGTACTTC
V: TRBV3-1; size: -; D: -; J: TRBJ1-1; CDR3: CASSQARTRHLNTEAFF; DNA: TGTGCCAGCAGCCAAGCCCGGACAAGACATTTGAACACTGAAGCTTTCTTT